This T cell receptor beta chain was captured in a study of blood T cell repertoires in COVID-19. Across the whole study: Acute and convalescent COVID-19 samples came from the United States, Italy and Spain.

Methods used by the authors: Reference gene primer amplification gave nucleated cell count estimates. The data were produced by immunoSEQ multiplex PCR, yet TCRdb's version contains in-frame clones alone and is incomplete. That table is the source of V, J and clone size, and D and trimming were worked out from the DNA. The profile shows around 260,000 clones, approximately 92% of them singletons. One Seattle source followed patients from active infection through their disease course. The CDR3 covers 16 residues. Looked up from germline, CDR1 is SGHVS and CDR2 is FNYEAQ. With 5 bases removed from V and 0 bases from J, the gap between germline ends came to 16 bases.

V is TRBV7-6 and J is TRBJ2-5; no clear D. Sequencing was carried out using peripheral blood. The TCR comes from a young adult with COVID-19, enrolled during active disease. The CDR3 nucleotides are TGTGCCAGCAGCCCAAGACATACGAGTTACCAAGAGACCCAGTACTTC. Protein sequence: CASSPRHTSYQETQYF.